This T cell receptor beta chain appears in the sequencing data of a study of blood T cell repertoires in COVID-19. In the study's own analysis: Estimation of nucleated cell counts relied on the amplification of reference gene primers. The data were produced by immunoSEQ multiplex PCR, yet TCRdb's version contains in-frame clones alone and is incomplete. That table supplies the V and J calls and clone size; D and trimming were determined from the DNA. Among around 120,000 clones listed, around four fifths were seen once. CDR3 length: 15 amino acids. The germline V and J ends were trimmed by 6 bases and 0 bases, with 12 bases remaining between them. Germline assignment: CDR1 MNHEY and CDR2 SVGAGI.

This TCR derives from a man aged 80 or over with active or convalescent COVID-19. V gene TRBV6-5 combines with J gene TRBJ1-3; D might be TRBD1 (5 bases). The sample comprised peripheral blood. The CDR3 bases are TGTGCCAGCAGCTCAGGGTCTTCCTCTGGAAACACCATATATTTT. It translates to CASSSGSSSGNTIYF.